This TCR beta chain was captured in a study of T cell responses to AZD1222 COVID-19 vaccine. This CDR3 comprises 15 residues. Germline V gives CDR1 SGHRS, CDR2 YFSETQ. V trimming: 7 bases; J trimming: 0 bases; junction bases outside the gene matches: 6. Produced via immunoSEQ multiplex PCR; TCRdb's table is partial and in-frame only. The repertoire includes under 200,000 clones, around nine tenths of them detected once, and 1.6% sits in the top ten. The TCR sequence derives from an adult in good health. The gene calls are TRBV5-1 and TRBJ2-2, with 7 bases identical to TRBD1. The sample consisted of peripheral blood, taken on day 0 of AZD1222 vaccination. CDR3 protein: CASSHGTANTGELFF. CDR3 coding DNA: TGCGCCAGCTCCCACGGGACAGCGAACACCGGGGAGCTGTTTTTT.